This T cell receptor (beta chain) was sequenced during a study of blood T cell repertoires in COVID-19 (TCRdb year 2020). At the level of the whole study: Collaborator samples came from the United States, Italy and Spain and covered acute and convalescent phases of COVID-19. Where available, HLA class I and class II types were obtained from metadata supplied by the sample provider rather than from assay-based typing. Samples were obtained from the ongoing ImmuneRACE study (first 160 participants) and from 1,254 subjects provided by 6 global collaborators. Subjects who had been exposed to COVID-19, were actively infected with it, or had recovered from it provided the deeply sampled blood TCRbeta repertoires that made up the dataset. The sample metadata nearly always contained a de-identified subject ID, COVID-19 status, age in years and sex. A freely available public database, intended as a resource for researchers studying the immune response to SARS-CoV-2, is where the repertoires were released. The material from the prospective study consisted of cDNA or gDNA derived from T cells, B-cell-depleted T cells, or PBMCs. Broader findings and caveats from the paper: The amount of clinical and demographic metadata varied by source and participant and was provided uncurated.

This clone was found a few times. It has no known antigen specificity. The record has no base qualities; no much larger clone is one base away. V is shortened by 6 bases, J by 5 bases, and the region joining them spans 16 bases. From the germline V gene, CDR1 is SNHLY and CDR2 is FYNNEI. Spanning cysteine to phenylalanine, the CDR3 consists of 15 amino acids. CDR3 DNA is the only sequence kept; it has 45 bases, read in frame from the first base. The immunoSEQ Assay, a bias-controlled multiplex PCR, was used to amplify TCRbeta CDR3 regions from genomic DNA. The study's processing was this. Within the assay, amplification of reference gene primers was used to estimate how many nucleated cells each sample contained. To quantify the absolute abundance of each unique TCRbeta CDR3 rearrangement, sequence reads were collapsed and filtered. For each sample, productive Simpson clonality was calculated by taking the square root of Simpson's diversity index across productive rearrangements. TCRdb took over this immuneACCESS table, retaining in-frame rearrangements with V and J assigned. Such tables are incomplete; in checked studies, under half of the missing clones stem from an unresolved V gene, and the remainder is unexplained. V and J calls and clone size follow that table, whereas D and trimming were derived from the DNA. Recorded for this sample are around 78,000 clones; about nine tenths of them occurred a single time. Together, the top ten hold about 26% of the sample.

The collaborating institutions used their own protocols to collect whole blood in K2EDTA tubes. For TCRbeta analysis, collaborator samples were shipped as frozen whole blood, as isolated PBMCs, or as DNA extracted from either sample type. What was sequenced was peripheral blood. This chain joins TRBV2 to TRBJ2-2; TRBD2 is a weak D gene call, 5 bases matching. The TCR sequence derives from a man aged 50-60 years with active or convalescent COVID-19. The nucleotide sequence reads as follows: TGTGCCAGCAGGGACTTAACTATAGATACCGGGGAGCTGTTTTTT. Its protein reads: CASRDLTIDTGELFF.